The sequence of this T cell receptor (beta chain) was determined in a study of patients and donors after allogeneic stem cell transplantation. TCRdb itself ran the RT-PCR reads through MiXCR, one entry per CDR3 protein. The profile shows roughly 940,000 distinct CDR3 sequences, about 20% of them singletons. This clonotype was seen a single time. With V trimmed by 1 base and J by 2 bases, 5 bases remained unmatched. Germline lookup yields CDR1 SGHNT and CDR2 YYREEE (reference sequence). The CDR3 loop spans 15 amino acids. The gene calls are TRBV5-4 and TRBJ2-5, with TRBD2 matching over 7 bases. Specimen: blood, either unsorted or a sorted T cell fraction (not recorded which). This TCR was sampled from a human donor who was either an allogeneic HSCT recipient or a stem cell or donor lymphocyte infusion donor (not recorded which). It is not recorded whose cells these are; they may come from a transplant donor. The CDR3 loop is CASSLMASGQETQYF. The DNA of the CDR3 is TGTGCCAGCAGCTTGATGGCTAGCGGACAAGAGACCCAGTACTTC.